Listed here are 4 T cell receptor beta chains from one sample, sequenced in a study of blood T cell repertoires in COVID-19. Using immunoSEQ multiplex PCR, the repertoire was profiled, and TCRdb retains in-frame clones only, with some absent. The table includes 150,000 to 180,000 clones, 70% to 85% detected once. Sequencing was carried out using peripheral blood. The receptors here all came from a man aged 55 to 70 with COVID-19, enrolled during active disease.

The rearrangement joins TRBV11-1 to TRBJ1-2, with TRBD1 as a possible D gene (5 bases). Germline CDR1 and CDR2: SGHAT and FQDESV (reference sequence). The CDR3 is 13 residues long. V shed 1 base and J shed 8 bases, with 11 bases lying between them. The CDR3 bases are TGTGCCAGCAGCTTAGTGGCGGGGCTCGGCTACACCTTC. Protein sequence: CASSLVAGLGYTF.

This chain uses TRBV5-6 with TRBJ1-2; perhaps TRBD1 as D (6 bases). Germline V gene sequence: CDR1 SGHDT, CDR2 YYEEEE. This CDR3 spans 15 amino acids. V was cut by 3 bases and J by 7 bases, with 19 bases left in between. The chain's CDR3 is CASSSGAGFLGGYTF. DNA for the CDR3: TGTGCCAGCAGCTCAGGGGCAGGGTTCCTTGGTGGCTACACCTTC. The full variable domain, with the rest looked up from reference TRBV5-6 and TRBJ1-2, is DAGVTQSPTHLIKTRGQQVTLRCSPKSGHDTVSWYQQALGQGPQFIFQYYEEEERQRGNFPDRFSGHQFPNYSSELNVNALLLGDSALYLCASSSGAGFLGGYTFGSGTRLTVV.

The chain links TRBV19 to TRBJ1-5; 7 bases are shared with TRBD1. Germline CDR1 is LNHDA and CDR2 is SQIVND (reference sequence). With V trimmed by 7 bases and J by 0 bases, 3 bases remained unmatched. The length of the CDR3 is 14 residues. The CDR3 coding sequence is TGTGCCAGTACCGACAGGGTTAGCAATCAGCCCCAGCATTTT. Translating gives CASTDRVSNQPQHF. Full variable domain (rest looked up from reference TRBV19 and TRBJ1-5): DGGITQSPKYLFRKEGQNVTLSCEQNLNHDAMYWYRQDPGQGLRLIYYSQIVNDFQKGDIAEGYSVSREKKESFPLTVTSAQKNPTAFYLCASTDRVSNQPQHFGDGTRLSIL.

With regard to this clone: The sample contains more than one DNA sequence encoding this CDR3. For the CDR3, the DNA is TGTGCCAGTAGTATTGGGGCGGGAGGGACGGAGACCCAGTACTTC. This gives the protein CASSIGAGGTETQYF. The V gene is TRBV19, the J gene TRBJ2-5; 9 bases agree with TRBD2. CDR3 length equals 15 residues. V was pared by 3 bases and J by 5 bases, with 7 bases of the junction left unmatched. Germline-derived CDR1 and CDR2 are LNHDA and SQIVND (reference sequence).